Sequencing of this T cell receptor (beta chain) was carried out in a study of CD8 T cells in Susac syndrome. A quantity of about 0.5 to 1 ug RNA underwent reverse transcription using random hexamers. TCRdb re-derived calls from the immunoSEQ multiplex PCR reads in MiXCR, one entry per CDR3 protein. The table lists about 150,000 distinct CDR3 sequences, about 95% of them singletons. Germline values: CDR1 MNHEY, CDR2 SVGAGI. With V trimmed by 2 bases and J by 3 bases, 5 bases remained unmatched. The CDR3 has 16 amino acids. The receptor comes from a human donor with Susac syndrome. This chain connects TRBV6-5 to TRBJ2-3; 10 nucleotides match TRBD2. The sample was CD4+ T cells from PBMCs. The CDR3 protein is CASSYIGLAATDTQYF. CDR3 nucleotide sequence: TGTGCCAGCAGTTACATTGGACTAGCGGCTACAGATACGCAGTATTTT.